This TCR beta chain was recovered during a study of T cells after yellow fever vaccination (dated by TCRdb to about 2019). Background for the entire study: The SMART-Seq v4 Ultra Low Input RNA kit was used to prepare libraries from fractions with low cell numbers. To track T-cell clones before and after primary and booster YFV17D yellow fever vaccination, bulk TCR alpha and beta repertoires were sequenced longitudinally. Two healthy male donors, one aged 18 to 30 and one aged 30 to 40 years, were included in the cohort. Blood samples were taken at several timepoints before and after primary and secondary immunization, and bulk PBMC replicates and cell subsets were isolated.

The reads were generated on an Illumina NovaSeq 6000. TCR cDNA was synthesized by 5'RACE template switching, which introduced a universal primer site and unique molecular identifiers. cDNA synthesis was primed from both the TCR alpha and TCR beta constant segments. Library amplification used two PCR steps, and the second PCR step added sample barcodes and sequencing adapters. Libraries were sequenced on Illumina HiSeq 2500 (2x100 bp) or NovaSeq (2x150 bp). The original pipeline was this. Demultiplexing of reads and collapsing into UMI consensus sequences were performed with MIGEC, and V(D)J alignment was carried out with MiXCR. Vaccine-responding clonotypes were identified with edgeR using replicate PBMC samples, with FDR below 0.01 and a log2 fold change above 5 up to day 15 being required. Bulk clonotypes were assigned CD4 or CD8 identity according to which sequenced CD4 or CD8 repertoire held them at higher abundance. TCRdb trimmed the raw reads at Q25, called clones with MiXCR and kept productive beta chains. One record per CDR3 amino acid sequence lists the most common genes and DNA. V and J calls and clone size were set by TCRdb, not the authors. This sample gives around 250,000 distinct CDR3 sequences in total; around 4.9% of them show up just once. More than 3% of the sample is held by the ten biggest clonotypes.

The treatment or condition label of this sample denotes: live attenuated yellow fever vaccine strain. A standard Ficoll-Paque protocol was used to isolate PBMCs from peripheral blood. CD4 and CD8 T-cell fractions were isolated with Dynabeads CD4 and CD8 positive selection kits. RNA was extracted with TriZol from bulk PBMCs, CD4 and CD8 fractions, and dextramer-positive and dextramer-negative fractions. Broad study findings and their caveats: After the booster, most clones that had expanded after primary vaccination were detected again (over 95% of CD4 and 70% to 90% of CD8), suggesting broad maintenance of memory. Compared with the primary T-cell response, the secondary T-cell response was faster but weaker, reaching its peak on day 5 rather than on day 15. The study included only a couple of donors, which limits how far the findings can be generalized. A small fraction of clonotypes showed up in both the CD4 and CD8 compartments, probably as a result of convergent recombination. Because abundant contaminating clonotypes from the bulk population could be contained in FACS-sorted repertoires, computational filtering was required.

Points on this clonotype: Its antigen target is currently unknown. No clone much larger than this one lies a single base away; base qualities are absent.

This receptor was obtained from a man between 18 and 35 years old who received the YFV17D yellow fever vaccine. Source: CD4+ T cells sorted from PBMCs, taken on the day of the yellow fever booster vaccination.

The CDR3 is CATRSGKGNTGELFF. Read as DNA, the sequence is TGTGCCACCAGGAGCGGGAAGGGCAACACCGGGGAGCTGTTTTTT. The V gene is TRBV24-1 and the J gene is TRBJ2-2; TRBD2 fits 7 bases in the junction. After removal of 7 bases from V and 2 bases from J, the junction retains 6 bases not matched to a gene. Spanning cysteine to phenylalanine, the CDR3 consists of 15 amino acids. Just the 45-base CDR3 DNA is kept, in frame starting at base 1. Via the germline V gene, CDR1 is KGHDR and CDR2 SFDVKD.